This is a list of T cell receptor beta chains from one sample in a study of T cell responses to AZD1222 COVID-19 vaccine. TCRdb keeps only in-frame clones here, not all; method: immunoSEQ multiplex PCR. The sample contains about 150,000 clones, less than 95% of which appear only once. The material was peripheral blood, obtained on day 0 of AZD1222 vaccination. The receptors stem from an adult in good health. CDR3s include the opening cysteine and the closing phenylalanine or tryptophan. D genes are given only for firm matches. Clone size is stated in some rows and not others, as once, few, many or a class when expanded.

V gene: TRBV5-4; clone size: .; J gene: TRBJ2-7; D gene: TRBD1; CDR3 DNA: TGTGCCAGCAGCTGGGAGGGACAGGGACGCTACGAGCAGTACTTC; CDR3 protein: CASSWEGQGRYEQYF
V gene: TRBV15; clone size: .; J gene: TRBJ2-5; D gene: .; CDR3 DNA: TGTGCCACCAGCAGTGATTTCAGGGTCGAGACCCAGTACTTC; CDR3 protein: CATSSDFRVETQYF
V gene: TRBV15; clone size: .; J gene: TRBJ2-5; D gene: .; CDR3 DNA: TGTGCCACCAGGGGCACCGGCCAGCTACCCCAAGAGACCCAGTACTTC; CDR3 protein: CATRGTGQLPQETQYF
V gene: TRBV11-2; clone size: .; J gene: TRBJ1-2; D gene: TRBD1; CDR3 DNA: TGTGCCAGCAGCTTAGGTCGATCCGGGACAGCAGCTAACTATGGCTACACCTTC; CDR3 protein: CASSLGRSGTAANYGYTF
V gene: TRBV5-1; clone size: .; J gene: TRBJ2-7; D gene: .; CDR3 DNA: TGCGCCAGCAGCTTGGACGGGGGCTACGAGCAGTACTTC; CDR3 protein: CASSLDGGYEQYF
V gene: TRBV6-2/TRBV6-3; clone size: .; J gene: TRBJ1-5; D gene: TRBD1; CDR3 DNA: TGTGCCAGCAGCCAGGGGGCAACTAGCAATCAGCCCCAGCATTTT; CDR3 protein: CASSQGATSNQPQHF
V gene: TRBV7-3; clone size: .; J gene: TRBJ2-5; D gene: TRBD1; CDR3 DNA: TGTGCCAGCAGCTTAACGGGAGGGACAGGGCAAGAGACCCAGTACTTC; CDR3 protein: CASSLTGGTGQETQYF
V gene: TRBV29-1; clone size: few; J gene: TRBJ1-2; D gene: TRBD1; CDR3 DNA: TGCAGCGTCGGACAGGGCGGCGATGGCTACACCTTC; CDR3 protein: CSVGQGGDGYTF
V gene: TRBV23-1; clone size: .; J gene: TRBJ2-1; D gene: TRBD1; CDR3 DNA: TGCGCCAGCACAAAATGGGGACAGGGCCACTACAATGAGCAGTTCTTC; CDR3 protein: CASTKWGQGHYNEQFF
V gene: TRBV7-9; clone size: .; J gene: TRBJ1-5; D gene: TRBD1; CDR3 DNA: TGTGCCAGCAGCCGAGACAGGGTTCATCAGCCCCAGCATTTT; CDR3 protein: CASSRDRVHQPQHF
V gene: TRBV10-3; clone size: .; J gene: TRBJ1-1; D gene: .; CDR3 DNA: TGTGCCATCAGTGAGCCGTCCGTGGGTGTAGCTTTCTTT; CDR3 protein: CAISEPSVGVAFF
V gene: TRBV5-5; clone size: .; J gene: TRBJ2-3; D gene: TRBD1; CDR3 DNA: TGTGCCAGCAGCTTGGCAGGGGGAAGCACAGATACGCAGTATTTT; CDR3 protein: CASSLAGGSTDTQYF
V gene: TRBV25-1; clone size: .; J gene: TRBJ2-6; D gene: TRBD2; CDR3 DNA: TGTGCCAGCAGTGAATCGGGGAGGGAGGTATCTGGGGCCAACGTCCTGACTTTC; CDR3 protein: CASSESGREVSGANVLTF
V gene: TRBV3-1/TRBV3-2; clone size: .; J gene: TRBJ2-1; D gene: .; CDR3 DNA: TGTGCCAGCAGCCAAGATCTTGGGACCCGGGGTGAGCAGTTCTTC; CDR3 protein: CASSQDLGTRGEQFF
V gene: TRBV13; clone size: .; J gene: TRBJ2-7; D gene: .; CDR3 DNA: TGTGCCAGCAGCTCCGAAGGGGTTTACTACGAGCAGTACTTC; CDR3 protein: CASSSEGVYYEQYF
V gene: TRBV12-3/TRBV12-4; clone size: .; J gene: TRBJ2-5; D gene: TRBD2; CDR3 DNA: TGTGCCAGCAGCGCGACCCCGCGGGGGTCCCAGTACTTC; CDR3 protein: CASSATPRGSQYF
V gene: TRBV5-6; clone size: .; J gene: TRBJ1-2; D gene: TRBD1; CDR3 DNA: TGTGCCAGCACTCAAACAGGGGGGGCAGAGGATGGCTACACCTTC; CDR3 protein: CASTQTGGAEDGYTF
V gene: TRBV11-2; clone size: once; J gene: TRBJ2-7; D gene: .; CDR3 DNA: TGTGCCAGCAGGTTGACTGCGCATTACGAGCAGTACTTC; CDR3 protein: CASRLTAHYEQYF
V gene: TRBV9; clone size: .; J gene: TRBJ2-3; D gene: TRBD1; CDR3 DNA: TGTGCCAGCAGCGTCCTCATCACAGGGGTCGGGACAGATACGCAGTATTTT; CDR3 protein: CASSVLITGVGTDTQYF
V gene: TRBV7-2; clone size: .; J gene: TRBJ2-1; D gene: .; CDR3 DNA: TGTGCCAGCAGCTCTGGTGGGGGTTTTGTTGCGTTCTTC; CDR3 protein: CASSSGGGFVAFF
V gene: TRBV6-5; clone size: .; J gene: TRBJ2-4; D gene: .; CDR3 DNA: TGTGCCAGCAGTCCTAGTCTAGCCAAAAACATTCAGTACTTC; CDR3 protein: CASSPSLAKNIQYF
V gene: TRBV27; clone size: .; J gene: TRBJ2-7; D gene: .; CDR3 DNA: TGTGCCAGCAGCCCCACAGGTTTGGGCTACGAGCAGTACTTC; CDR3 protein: CASSPTGLGYEQYF
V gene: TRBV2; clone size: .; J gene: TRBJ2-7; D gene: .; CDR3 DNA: TGTGCCAGCCTGGACGGGAAGGGCTACGAGCAGTACTTC; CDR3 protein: CASLDGKGYEQYF
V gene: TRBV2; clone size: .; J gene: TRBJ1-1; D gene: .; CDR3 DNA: TGTGCCAGCAGTGTTGGGGGAGGGTTCACTGAAGCTTTCTTT; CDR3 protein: CASSVGGGFTEAFF
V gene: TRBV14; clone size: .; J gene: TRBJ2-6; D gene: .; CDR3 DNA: TGTGCCAGCAGCCAACTTAGGTCGTCCGGGGCCAACGTCCTGACTTTC; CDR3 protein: CASSQLRSSGANVLTF
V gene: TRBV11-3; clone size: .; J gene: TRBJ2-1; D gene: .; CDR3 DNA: TGTGCCAGCAGCGTAGACACCTACAGGGACAATGAGCAGTTCTTC; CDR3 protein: CASSVDTYRDNEQFF
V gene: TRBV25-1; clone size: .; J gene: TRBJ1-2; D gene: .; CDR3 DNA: TGTGCCAGCAGTGATGGCCTGGGGGCCTATGGCTACACCTTC; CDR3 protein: CASSDGLGAYGYTF
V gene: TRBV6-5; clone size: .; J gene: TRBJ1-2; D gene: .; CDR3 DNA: TGTGCCAGCAGGAAACGGGGGTCGAAGAACTATGGCTACACCTTC; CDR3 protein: CASRKRGSKNYGYTF
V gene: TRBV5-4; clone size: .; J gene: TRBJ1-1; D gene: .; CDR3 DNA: TGTGCCAGCAGCTTACCTCCGGGCCTCGAAGCTTTCTTT; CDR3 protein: CASSLPPGLEAFF
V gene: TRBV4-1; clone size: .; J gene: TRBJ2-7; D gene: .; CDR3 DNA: TGCGCCAGCAGCCAAGCTAGGGGGAACTACGAGCAGTACTTC; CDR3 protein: CASSQARGNYEQYF
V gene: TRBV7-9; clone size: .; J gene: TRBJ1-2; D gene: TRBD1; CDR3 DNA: TGTGCCAGCAGCTTTCGGGACAGGGCGTTTGATCCCTACACCTTC; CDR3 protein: CASSFRDRAFDPYTF
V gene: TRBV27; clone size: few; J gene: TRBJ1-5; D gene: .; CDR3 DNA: TGTGCCAGCAGTTCATTCACCCAGGAGGCCCAGCATTTT; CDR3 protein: CASSSFTQEAQHF
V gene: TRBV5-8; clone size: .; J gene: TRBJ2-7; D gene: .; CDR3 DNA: TGTGCCAGCAGCCCGGCTGTGGTCGGCTCCTACGAGCAGTACTTC; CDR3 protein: CASSPAVVGSYEQYF
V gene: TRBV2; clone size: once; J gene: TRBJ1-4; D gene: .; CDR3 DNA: TGTGCCAGCAGCGGGGGGCGATATGAAAAACTGTTTTTT; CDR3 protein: CASSGGRYEKLFF
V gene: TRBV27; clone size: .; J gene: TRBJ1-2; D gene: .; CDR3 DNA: TGTGCCAGCAGTTTATCCAGGTTGAATTCCTACACCTTC; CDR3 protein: CASSLSRLNSYTF
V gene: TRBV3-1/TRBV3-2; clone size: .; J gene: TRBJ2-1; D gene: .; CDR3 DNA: TGTGCCAGCAGCCAAGAGTTATCGAGTGAGCAGTTCTTC; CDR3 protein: CASSQELSSEQFF
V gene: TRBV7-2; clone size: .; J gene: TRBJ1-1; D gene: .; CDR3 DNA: TGTGCCAGCAGCACCCGGGTAAACACTGAAGCTTTCTTT; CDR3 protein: CASSTRVNTEAFF
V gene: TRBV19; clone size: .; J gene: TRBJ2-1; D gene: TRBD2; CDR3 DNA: TGTGCCAGTAGTATCCTAGCGGGGGCACTGGGTGAGCAGTTCTTC; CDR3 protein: CASSILAGALGEQFF
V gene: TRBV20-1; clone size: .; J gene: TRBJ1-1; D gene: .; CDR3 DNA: TGCAGTGCTAGTCGTGGTCCGAACACTGAAGCTTTCTTT; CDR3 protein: CSASRGPNTEAFF
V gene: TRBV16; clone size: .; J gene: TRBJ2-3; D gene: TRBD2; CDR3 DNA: TGTGCCAGCAGCCGCGGACTAGCGAATTTGGATACGCAGTATTTT; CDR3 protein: CASSRGLANLDTQYF
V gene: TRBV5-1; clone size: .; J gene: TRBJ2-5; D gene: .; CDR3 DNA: TGCGCCAGCAGCTCGGGGGCCCGGGAGACCCAGTACTTC; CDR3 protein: CASSSGARETQYF
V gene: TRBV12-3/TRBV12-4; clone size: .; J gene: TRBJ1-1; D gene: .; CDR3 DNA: TGTGCCAGCAGAATAGCAGGGGTAACTGAAGCTTTCTTT; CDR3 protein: CASRIAGVTEAFF
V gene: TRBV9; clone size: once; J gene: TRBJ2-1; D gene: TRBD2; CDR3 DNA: TGTGCCAGCAGCACACGGGGGGACTACAATGAGCAGTTCTTC; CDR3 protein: CASSTRGDYNEQFF
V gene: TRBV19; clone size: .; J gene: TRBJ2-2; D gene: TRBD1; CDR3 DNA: TGTGCCAGTAGGGGGACAGCTGCGAACACCGGGGAGCTGTTTTTT; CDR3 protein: CASRGTAANTGELFF
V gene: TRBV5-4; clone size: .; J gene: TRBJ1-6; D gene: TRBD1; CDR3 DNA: TGTGCCAGCAGCGTGCCGGGACAGGAGACGAATTCACCCCTCCACTTT; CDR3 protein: CASSVPGQETNSPLHF